This T cell receptor (beta chain) originates from a study of T cells after yellow fever vaccination. This clonotype was observed a few times. From the 5' RACE reads, TCRdb called clonotypes with MiXCR, one entry per CDR3 protein. The top ten hold around a third of the sample, which has 50,000 to 60,000 distinct CDR3 sequences, around 5.4% seen once. The germline V gene has CDR1 MNHEY and CDR2 SMNVEV (reference sequence). The V and J ends lost 6 bases and 4 bases, in that order; junction bases with no gene match: 2. The CDR3 spans 13 residues. The receptor was derived from a man between 18 and 29 years old who received the YFV17D yellow fever vaccine. The chain links TRBV27 to TRBJ2-1, with 8 bases matching TRBD1. This specimen consisted of PBMCs, either bulk or a sorted T-cell subset (CD4+, CD8+, memory, or dextramer-sorted; not recorded which), obtained on the day of the yellow fever booster vaccination. The CDR3 sequence is CASSRGLYNEQFF. The CDR3 DNA reads as TGTGCCAGCAGCAGGGGGCTTTACAATGAGCAGTTCTTC.